This T cell receptor beta chain derives from a study of OX40 agonist ivuxolimab in advanced cancers. This clone was seen a single time. The assay was immunoSEQ multiplex PCR, and TCRdb's table has in-frame clones only and misses some. The sample records 60,000 to 75,000 clones, about 83% being singletons. V was trimmed by 1 base and J by 6 bases, leaving 7 bases between them. Looked up from germline, CDR1 is SNHLY and CDR2 is FYNNEI. CDR3 length equals 13 residues. The TCR originated in an adult with an advanced solid tumor such as melanoma, head and neck, liver or kidney cancer. V usage is TRBV2 and J usage is TRBJ1-5, with D hard to call. The material was CD4+ or CD8+ T cells sorted from blood, obtained in a trial of the OX40 agonist ivuxolimab. CDR3 in DNA: TGTGCCAGCAGTGAAGACCTACCTCAGCCCCAGCATTTT. Amino acids: CASSEDLPQPQHF.